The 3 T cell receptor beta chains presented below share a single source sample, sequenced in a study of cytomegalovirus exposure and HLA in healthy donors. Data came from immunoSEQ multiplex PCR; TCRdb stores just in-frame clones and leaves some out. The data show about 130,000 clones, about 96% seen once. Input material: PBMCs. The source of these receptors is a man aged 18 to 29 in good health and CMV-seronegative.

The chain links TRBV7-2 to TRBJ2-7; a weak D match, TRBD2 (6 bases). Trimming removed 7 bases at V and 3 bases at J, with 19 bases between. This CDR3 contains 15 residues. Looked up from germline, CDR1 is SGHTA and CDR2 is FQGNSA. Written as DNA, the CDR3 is TGTGCCAGCACCCTAAGACGGCAGGGACTCTACGAGCAGTACTTC. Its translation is CASTLRRQGLYEQYF.

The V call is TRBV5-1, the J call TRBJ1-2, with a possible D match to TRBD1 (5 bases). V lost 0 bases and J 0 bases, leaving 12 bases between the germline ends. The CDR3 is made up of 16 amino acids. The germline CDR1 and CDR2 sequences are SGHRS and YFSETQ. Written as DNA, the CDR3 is TGCGCCAGCAGCTTGGCACGGACACCAGCTAACTATGGCTACACCTTC. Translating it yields CASSLARTPANYGYTF.

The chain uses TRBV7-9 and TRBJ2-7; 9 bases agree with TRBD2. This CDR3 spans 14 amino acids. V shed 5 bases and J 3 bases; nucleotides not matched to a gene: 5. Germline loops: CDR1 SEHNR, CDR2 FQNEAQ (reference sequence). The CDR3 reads CASSLGLASYEQYF. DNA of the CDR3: TGTGCCAGCAGCCTCGGACTAGCGAGCTACGAGCAGTACTTC.